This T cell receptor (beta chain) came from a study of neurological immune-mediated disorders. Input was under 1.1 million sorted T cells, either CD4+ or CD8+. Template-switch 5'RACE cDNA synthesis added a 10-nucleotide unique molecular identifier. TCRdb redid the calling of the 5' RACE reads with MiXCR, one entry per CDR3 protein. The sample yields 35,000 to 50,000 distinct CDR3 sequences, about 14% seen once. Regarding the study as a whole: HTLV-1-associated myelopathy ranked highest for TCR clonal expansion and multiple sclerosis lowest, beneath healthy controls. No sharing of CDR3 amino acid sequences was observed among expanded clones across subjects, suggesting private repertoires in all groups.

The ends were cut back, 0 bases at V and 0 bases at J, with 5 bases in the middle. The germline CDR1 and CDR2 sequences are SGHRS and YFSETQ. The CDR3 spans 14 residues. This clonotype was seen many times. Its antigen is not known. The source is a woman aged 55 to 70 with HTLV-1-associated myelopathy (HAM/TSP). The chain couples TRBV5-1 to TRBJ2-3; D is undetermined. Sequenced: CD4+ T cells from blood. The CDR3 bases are TGCGCCAGCAGCTTGGATGTCAGCACAGATACGCAGTATTTT. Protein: CASSLDVSTDTQYF.